This record concerns one T cell receptor (beta chain) sequence. This record comes from a study of blood T cells in healthy people across ages. The CDR3 runs 14 residues. Trimming pared 1 base from V and 2 bases from J, leaving 6 bases between. The germline V gene encodes CDR1 MGHRA and CDR2 YSYEKL. Through a sample-barcoded 5' primer and a J-beta primer mix, a second PCR was run for about 6 to 11 cycles. TCRdb passed the 5' RACE reads through MiXCR, listing each CDR3 protein once. The table has hundreds of thousands of distinct CDR3 sequences, roughly three fifths seen once. The material sequenced was blood. This sequence was found in a man in his forties in good health. This chain joins TRBV4-1 and TRBJ2-1; perhaps D is TRBD1 or TRBD2 (5 bases each). The CDR3 here is CASSQAGPYNEQFF. DNA of the CDR3: TGCGCCAGCAGCCAAGCGGGGCCCTACAATGAGCAGTTCTTC.